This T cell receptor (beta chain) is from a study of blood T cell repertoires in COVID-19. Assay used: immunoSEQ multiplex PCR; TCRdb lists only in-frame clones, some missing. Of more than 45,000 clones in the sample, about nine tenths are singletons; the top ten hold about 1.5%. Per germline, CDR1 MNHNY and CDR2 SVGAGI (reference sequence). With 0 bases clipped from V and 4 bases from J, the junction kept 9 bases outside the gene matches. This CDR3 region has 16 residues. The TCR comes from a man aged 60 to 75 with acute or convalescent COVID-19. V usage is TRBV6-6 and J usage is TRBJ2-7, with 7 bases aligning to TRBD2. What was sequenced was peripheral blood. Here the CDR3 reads CASSYSARETIYEQYF. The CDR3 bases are TGTGCCAGCAGTTACTCGGCGCGGGAGACCATTTACGAGCAGTACTTC.